This T cell receptor beta chain was identified in a study of monozygotic twins with inflammatory bowel disease. The CDR3 length is 17 residues. The germline V gene has CDR1 SGHRS and CDR2 YFSETQ. TCRdb re-called the 5' RACE reads; one entry per CDR3 protein, DNA not given. The sample holds approximately 330,000 distinct CDR3 sequences. Sequences were obtained from blood. The gene calls are TRBV5-1 and TRBJ2-3; TCRdb proposes TRBD1, but this gene call is untestable without DNA. The clonotype was recovered from a human donor with ulcerative colitis or Crohn's disease, or a healthy co-twin of an affected twin (not recorded which). The CDR3 here is CASSLEPRTGMTDTQYF.